The clone carrying this TCR beta chain was observed a few times. These data come from a study of beta chain features in type 1 diabetes. Reverse transcription of all isolated RNA meant that expressed TCRB transcripts were sequenced. Produced via immunoSEQ multiplex PCR; TCRdb's table is partial and in-frame only. The sample shows some 150,000 clones, roughly 53% of them seen only once. Every participating donor gave one draw, a heparinised blood sample averaging around 120 mL. Naive, central memory, regulatory and stem cell-like memory cells within the CD4+ compartment were sorted using CD45RO/CCR7/CD25/CD127/CD95/CD27. Each of the sorted populations had a purity greater than 95%. Trimming shortened V by 2 bases and J by 7 bases, and 17 bases separated the two germline ends. The CDR3 length is 15 residues. Germline values: CDR1 SGHVS, CDR2 FNYEAQ.

Material for sequencing was Tregs from blood. The V call is TRBV7-6, the J call TRBJ1-1; D might be TRBD1 (5 bases). The clonotype originates from a man aged 18 to 35 in good health. The CDR3 here is CASSLRIGYRREAFF. For the CDR3, the DNA is TGTGCCAGCAGCTTAAGGATAGGATACAGGCGTGAAGCTTTCTTT.